This T cell receptor (beta chain) was observed in a study of T cell repertoires in cytomegalovirus infection. The overall study: Carrying CMV and the relevant HLA type showed in public TCR beta signatures. Findings and limits, study-wide: Summed public TCR beta family frequency identified CMV carriers bearing the relevant HLA. Ex vivo responses were dominated by HLA-C-restricted CMV-specific TCR beta clonotypes.

Per germline, CDR1 MNHNS and CDR2 SASEGT. CDR3 size: 15 residues. With V trimmed by 6 bases and J by 2 bases, 8 bases remained unmatched. TCRdb analysed the reads with MiXCR anew, one entry per CDR3 protein. The data hold approximately 110,000 distinct CDR3 sequences, with roughly 39% observed a single time. On this clonotype itself: Its specificity is unknown.

The sequence came from a human donor in good health (CMV status not recorded). Some clones in this sample may be carry-over from other donors' samples. The V and J genes are TRBV6-1 and TRBJ2-7; 9 bases match TRBD1. Specimen: CD8+ T cells from cultured PBMCs, collected from culture after CMV antigen stimulation. The CDR3 loop reads CASRGQGLTTYEQYF. As DNA, the CDR3 is TGTGCCAGCAGGGGACAGGGTCTCACCACCTACGAGCAGTACTTC.